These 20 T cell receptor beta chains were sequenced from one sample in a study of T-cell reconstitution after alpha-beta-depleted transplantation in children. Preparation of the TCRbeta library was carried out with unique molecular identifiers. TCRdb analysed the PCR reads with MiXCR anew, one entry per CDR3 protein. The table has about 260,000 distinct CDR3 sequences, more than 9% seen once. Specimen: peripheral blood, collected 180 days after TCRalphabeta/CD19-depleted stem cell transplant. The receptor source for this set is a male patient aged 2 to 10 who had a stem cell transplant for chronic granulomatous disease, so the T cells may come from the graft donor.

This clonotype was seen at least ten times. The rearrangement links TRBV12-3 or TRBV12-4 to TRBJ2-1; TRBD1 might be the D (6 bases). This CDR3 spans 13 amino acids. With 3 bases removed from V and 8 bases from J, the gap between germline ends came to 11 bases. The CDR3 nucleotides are TGTGCCAGCAGTTTTAACAGGGTGGATGAGCAGTTCTTC. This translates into CASSFNRVDEQFF.

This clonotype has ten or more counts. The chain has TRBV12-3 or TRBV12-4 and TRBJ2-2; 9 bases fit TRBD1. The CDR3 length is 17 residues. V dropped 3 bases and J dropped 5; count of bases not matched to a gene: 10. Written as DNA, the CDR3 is TGTGCCAGCAGTTTTTCAAAACCGGGACAGGGTACCGGGGAGCTGTTTTTT. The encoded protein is CASSFSKPGQGTGELFF.

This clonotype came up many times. Written as DNA, the CDR3 is TGTGCCAGCAGTTTATGGTTGCAGGGGTTGCACGGGGAGCTGTTTTTT. Translating it yields CASSLWLQGLHGELFF. V usage is TRBV12-3 or TRBV12-4 and J usage is TRBJ2-2; TRBD1 is a possible D gene (6 bases). V dropped 2 bases and J dropped 7 bases, with 17 bases sitting between them. The CDR3 has 16 residues.

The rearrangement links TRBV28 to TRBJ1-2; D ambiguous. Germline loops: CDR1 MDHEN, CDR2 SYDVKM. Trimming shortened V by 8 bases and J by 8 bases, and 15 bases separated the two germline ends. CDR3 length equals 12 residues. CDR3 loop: CASSFPRFGYTF. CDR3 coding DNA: TGTGCCAGCTCGTTTCCCAGGTTCGGCTACACCTTC.

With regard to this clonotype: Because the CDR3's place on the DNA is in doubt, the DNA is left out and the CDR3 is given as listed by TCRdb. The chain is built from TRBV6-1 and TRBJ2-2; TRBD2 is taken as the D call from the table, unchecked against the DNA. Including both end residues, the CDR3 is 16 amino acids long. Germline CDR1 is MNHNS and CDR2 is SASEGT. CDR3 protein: CASRKVGSGNTWEPFF.

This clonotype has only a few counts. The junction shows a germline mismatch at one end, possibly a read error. CDR3 bases: TGTGCCACCAGCCAAGCTGTATTTCCCGCAGGGATGGGTGAGCAGTTCTTC. Translating gives CATSQAVFPAGMGEQFF. The rearrangement joins TRBV3-1 to TRBJ2-1, with D perhaps TRBD1 (5 bases). The CDR3 is 17 residues long. In germline, CDR1 is LGHDT, CDR2 YNNKEL (reference sequence).

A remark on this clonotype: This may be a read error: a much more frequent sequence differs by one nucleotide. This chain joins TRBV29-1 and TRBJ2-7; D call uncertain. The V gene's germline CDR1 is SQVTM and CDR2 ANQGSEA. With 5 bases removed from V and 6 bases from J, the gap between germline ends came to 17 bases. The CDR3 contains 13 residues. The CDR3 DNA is TGCAGCGTTAGGGCAGGAGTCGGCGGCGAGCAGTACTTC. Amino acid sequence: CSVRAGVGGEQYF.

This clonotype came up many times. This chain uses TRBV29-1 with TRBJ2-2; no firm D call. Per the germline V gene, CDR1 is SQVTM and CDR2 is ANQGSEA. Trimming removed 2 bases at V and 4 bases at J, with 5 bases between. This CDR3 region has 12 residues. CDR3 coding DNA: TGCAGCGTTGAACCAGGCACCGGGGAGCTGTTTTTT. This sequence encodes CSVEPGTGELFF.

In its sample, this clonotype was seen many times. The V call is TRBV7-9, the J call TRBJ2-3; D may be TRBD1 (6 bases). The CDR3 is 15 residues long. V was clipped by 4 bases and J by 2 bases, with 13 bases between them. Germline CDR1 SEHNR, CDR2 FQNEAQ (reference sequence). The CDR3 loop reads CASSSRQDPTDTQYF. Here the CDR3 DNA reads TGTGCCAGCAGCTCTAGACAGGACCCCACAGATACGCAGTATTTT.

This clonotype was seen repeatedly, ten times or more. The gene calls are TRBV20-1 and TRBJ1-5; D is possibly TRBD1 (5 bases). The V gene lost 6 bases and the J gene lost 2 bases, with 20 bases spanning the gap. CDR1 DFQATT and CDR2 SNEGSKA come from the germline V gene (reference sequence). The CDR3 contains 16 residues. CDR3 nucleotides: TGCAGTGCCCTCGGACCAGGGAGAGGGGGCAATCAGCCCCAGCATTTT. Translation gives CSALGPGRGGNQPQHF.

The CDR3 spells CASSIWGSNNEQFF. For the CDR3, the DNA is TGTGCCAGTAGTATCTGGGGGTCAAACAATGAGCAGTTCTTC. V and J are TRBV19 and TRBJ2-1; D may match TRBD1 or TRBD2 (5 bases each). Trimming removed 3 bases at V and 5 bases at J, with 11 bases between. The CDR3 covers 14 residues. CDR1 and CDR2 from the germline V gene are LNHDA and SQIVND (reference sequence).

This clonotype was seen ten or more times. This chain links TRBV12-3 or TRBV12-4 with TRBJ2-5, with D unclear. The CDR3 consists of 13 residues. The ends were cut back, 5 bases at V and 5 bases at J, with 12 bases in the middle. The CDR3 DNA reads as TGTGCCAGCAGTGACAATGTAGGGGAGACCCAGTACTTC. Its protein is CASSDNVGETQYF.

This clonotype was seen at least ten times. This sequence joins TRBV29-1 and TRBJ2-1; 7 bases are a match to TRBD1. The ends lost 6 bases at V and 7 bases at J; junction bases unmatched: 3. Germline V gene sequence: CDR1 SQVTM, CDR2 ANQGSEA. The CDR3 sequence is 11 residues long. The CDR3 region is CSVQQGNEQFF. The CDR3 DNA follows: TGCAGCGTACAACAGGGGAATGAGCAGTTCTTC.

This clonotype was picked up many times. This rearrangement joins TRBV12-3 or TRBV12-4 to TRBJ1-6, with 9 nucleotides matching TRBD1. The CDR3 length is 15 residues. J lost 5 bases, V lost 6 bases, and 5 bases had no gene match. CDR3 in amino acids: CASSEQGAHNSPLHF. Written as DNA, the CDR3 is TGTGCCAGCAGCGAACAGGGGGCCCATAATTCACCCCTCCACTTT.

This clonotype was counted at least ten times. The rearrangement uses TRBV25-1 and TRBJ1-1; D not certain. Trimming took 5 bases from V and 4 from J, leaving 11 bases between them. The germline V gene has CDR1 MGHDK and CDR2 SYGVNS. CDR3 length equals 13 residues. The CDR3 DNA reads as TGTGCCAGCAGTTTAGGTCTTTTCACTGAAGCTTTCTTT. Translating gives CASSLGLFTEAFF.

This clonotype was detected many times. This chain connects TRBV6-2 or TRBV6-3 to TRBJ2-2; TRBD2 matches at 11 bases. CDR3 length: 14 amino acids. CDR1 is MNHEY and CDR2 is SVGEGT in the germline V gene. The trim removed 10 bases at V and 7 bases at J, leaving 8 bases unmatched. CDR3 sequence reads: CATALAGADGELFF. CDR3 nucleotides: TGTGCCACCGCACTAGCGGGAGCAGACGGGGAGCTGTTTTTT.

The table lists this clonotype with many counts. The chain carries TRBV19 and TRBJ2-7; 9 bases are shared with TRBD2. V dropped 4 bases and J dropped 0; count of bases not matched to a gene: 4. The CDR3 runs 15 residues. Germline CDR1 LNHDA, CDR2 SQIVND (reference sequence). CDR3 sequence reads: CASSTTTSGSYEQYF. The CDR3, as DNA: TGTGCCAGTAGTACCACGACTAGCGGCTCCTACGAGCAGTACTTC. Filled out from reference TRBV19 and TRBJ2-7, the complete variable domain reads DGGITQSPKYLFRKEGQNVTLSCEQNLNHDAMYWYRQDPGQGLRLIYYSQIVNDFQKGDIAEGYSVSREKKESFPLTVTSAQKNPTAFYLCASSTTTSGSYEQYFGPGTRLTVT.

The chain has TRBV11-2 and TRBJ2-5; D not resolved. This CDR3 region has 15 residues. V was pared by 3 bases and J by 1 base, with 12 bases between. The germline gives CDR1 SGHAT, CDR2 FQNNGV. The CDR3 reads CASSFEYSVQETQYF. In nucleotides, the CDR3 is TGTGCCAGCAGCTTCGAGTATTCCGTCCAAGAGACCCAGTACTTC.

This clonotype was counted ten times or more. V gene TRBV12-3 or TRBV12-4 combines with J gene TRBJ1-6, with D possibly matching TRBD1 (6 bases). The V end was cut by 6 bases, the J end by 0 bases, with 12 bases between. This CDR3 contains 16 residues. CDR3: CASSRTGSSYNSPLHF. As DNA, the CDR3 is TGTGCCAGCAGCCGTACAGGGAGCTCCTATAATTCACCCCTCCACTTT.

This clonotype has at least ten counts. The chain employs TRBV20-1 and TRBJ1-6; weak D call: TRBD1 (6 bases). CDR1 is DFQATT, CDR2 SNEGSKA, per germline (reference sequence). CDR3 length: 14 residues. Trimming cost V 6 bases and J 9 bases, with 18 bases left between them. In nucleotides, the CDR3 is TGCAGTGCCAAGACAGGTCTTTATGGTTCACCCCTCCACTTT. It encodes CSAKTGLYGSPLHF.